The rows below give T cell receptor beta chains drawn from one sample of a study of T cells after yellow fever vaccination. One entry per CDR3 protein results from TCRdb running MiXCR on the 5' RACE reads. The sample records approximately 340,000 distinct CDR3 sequences, 8.7% being singletons. Source: PBMCs, taken on the day of the first yellow fever vaccination. Receptors originate from a man aged 18 to 35 who received the YFV17D yellow fever vaccine. The conserved cysteine and the conserved F or W are not part of the CDR3 here. The D gene is left open where the match is weak.

v_call,d_call,cdr3_length,cdr3_aa
TRBV28,-,15,ASSTLAWSSYNSPLH
TRBV5-6,-,13,ASRTAGTATDTQY
TRBV18,TRBD1,12,ASSPSGTGGEQF
TRBV14,TRBD1,15,ASSQLRDRGMNTEAF
TRBV7-2,TRBD1,12,ASSFTGVGYGYT
TRBV6-5,-,11,ASSSSLADTQY
TRBV15,-,10,ATSRAVDTQY
TRBV2,TRBD2,11,ASQRETGGTQY
TRBV5-1,-,12,ASSFAAAPLEAF
TRBV29-1,-,11,SVRTTSYNGQF
TRBV12-3/TRBV12-4,-,11,ASRGWAGETQY
TRBV29-1,TRBD2,14,SVGGLAGSLQETQY
TRBV5-1,-,12,ASRLRSGANVLT
TRBV9,-,13,ASSVDPTGLTEQF
TRBV11-1,TRBD2,18,ASSPRLAAGGPGDSDTQY
TRBV7-8,TRBD1,13,ASDKVGQGGSPLH
TRBV18,-,15,ASSPRQASSSGNTIY
TRBV6-2/TRBV6-3,TRBD1,17,ASSYSQARGMRSNQPQH
TRBV15,-,12,ATSKLGGGYGYT
TRBV12-3/TRBV12-4,-,12,ASTLFQGNSGYT
TRBV27,TRBD2,12,ASRRASGQETQY
TRBV9,-,14,ASSARGASGTGELF
TRBV7-9,-,10,AAGLGSGELF
TRBV4-1,TRBD2,14,ASSQSETSFAETQY
TRBV7-8,-,14,ASSYLPGPRNTEAF
TRBV2,TRBD1,12,ASSDRDPLNEQF
TRBV28,-,12,ASSLFEYNSPLH
TRBV6-1,-,14,ASSDVWGRNTGELF
TRBV4-3,TRBD2,16,ASSQDHGRGGIRETQY
TRBV4-1,-,12,ASSQDPENTEAF
TRBV5-1,TRBD1,14,ASSSGGQGAKDTQY
TRBV12-3/TRBV12-4,-,12,ASSLRHSGNTIY
TRBV20-1,-,14,SAPITRGTVNYGYT
TRBV6-2/TRBV6-3,-,11,ASSYVGIYGYT
TRBV5-1,TRBD2,11,ASSLVQRGTQY
TRBV7-9,-,10,ASSSWYNEQF
TRBV24-1,-,14,ATREPAAYLAGELF
TRBV7-9,-,12,ASTPVGGTDTQY
TRBV20-1,-,12,SATGNWSYNEQF
TRBV5-1,TRBD2,15,ASSSSGGQMSTDTQY
TRBV20-1,-,14,SAPRRKSGLTDTQY
TRBV25-1,-,15,ASSDGDPYSGANVLT
TRBV7-2,-,13,ASSLGSGASYGYT
TRBV6-5,-,11,ASSYSARTEAF
TRBV27,TRBD1,13,ASSATGFATDTQY
TRBV3-1,-,12,ASGGSPSTDTQY
TRBV4-3,-,14,ASSLGGGSSTDTQY
TRBV3-1,-,11,ASSHRENTEAF
TRBV20-1,-,10,SARLVSETQY